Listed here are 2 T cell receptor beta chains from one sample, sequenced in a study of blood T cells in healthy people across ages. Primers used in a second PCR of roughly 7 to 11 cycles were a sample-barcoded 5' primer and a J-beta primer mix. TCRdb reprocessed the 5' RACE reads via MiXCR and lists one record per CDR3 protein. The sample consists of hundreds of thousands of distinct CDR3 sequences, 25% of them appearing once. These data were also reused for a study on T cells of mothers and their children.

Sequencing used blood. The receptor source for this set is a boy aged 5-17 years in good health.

The chain's CDR3 is CASSYSKYRAGTEAFF. Written as DNA, the CDR3 is TGTGCCAGCAGTTACTCGAAGTACAGGGCGGGCACTGAAGCTTTCTTT. The gene calls are TRBV6-5 and TRBJ1-1, with D possibly matching TRBD1 (6 bases). Germline-derived CDR1 and CDR2 are MNHEY and SVGAGI. V dropped 0 bases and J dropped 4 bases, with 15 bases sitting between them. The CDR3 contains 16 residues.

The CDR3 here is CASSSLAGITYNEQFF. The CDR3 nucleotides read TGTGCCAGCAGCTCCTTAGCGGGAATTACCTACAATGAGCAGTTCTTC. This sequence joins TRBV7-3 and TRBJ2-1; TRBD2 agrees at 8 bases. CDR1 is SGHTA and CDR2 is FQGTGA in the germline V gene. V lost 4 bases and J lost 2; bases outside the gene matches: 7. The CDR3 has 16 amino acids.